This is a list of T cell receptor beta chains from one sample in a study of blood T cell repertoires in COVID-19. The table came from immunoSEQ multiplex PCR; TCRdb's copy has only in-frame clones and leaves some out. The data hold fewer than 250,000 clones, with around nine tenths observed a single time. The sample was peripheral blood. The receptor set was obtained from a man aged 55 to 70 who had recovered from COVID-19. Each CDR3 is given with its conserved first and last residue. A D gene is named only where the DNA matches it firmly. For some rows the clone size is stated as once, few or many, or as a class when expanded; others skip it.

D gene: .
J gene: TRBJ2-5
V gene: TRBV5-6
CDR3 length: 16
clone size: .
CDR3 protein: CASSHRVTGTQETQYF
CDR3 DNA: TGTGCCAGCAGCCACCGGGTGACAGGCACTCAAGAGACCCAGTACTTC

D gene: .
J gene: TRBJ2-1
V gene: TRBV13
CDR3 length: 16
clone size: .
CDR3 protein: CASSLGLGSSYNEQFF
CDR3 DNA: TGTGCCAGCAGCTTAGGCCTGGGCAGCTCCTACAATGAGCAGTTCTTC

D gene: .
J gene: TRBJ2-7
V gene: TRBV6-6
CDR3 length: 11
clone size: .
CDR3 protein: CASSFLYEQYF
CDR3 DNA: TGTGCCAGCAGTTTTTTATACGAGCAGTACTTC

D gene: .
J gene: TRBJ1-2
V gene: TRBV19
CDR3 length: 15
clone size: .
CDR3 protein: CASNPSGVTNYGYTF
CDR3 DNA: TGTGCCAGCAACCCCTCGGGGGTAACTAACTATGGCTACACCTTC

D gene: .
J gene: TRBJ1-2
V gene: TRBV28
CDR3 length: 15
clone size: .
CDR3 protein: CASRATGTSNYGYTF
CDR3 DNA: TGTGCCAGCAGGGCAACAGGGACCTCTAACTATGGCTACACCTTC

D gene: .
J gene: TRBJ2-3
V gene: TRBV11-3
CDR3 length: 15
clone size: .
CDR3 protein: CASSLAGSSTDTQYF
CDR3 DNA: TGTGCCAGCAGCTTAGCTGGGAGTAGCACAGATACGCAGTATTTT

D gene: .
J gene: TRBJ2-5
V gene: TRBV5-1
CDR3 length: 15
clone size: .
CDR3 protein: CASSLDRTPRETQYF
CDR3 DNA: TGCGCCAGCAGCTTGGACAGGACACCCCGGGAGACCCAGTACTTC

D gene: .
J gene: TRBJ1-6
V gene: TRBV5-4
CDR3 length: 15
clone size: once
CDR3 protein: CASSLGRVLGSPLHF
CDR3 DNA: TGTGCCAGCAGCTTGGGCAGGGTGTTAGGATCACCCCTCCACTTT

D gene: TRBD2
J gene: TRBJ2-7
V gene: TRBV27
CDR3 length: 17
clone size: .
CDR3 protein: CASSLWMRWREDYEQYF
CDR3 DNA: TGTGCCAGCAGTTTATGGATGCGTTGGCGGGAGGACTACGAGCAGTACTTC

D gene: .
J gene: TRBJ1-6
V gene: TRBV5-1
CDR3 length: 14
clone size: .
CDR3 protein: CASSLMGGNSPLHF
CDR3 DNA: TGCGCCAGCAGCTTGATGGGAGGGAATTCACCCCTCCACTTT

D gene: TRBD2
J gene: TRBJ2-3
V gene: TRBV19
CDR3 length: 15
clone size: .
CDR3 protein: CASSGGRAVSDTQYF
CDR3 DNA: TGTGCCAGTAGTGGTGGGAGGGCCGTCTCAGATACGCAGTATTTT

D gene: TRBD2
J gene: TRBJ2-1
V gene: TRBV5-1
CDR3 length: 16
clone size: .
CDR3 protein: CASSLSGTSAYNEQFF
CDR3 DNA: TGCGCCAGCAGCTTGAGTGGGACTAGCGCCTACAATGAGCAGTTCTTC

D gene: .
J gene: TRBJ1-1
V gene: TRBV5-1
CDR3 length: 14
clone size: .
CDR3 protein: CASSLNQQRAEAFF
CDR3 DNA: TGCGCCAGCAGCTTGAATCAGCAGCGAGCTGAAGCTTTCTTT

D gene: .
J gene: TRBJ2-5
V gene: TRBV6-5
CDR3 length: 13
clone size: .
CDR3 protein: CASSYDFQETQYF
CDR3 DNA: TGTGCCAGCAGTTACGACTTTCAAGAGACCCAGTACTTC

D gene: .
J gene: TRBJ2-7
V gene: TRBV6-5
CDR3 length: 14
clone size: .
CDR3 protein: CASSYESGLYEQYF
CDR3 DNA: TGTGCCAGCAGTTACGAGTCAGGGCTCTACGAGCAGTACTTC

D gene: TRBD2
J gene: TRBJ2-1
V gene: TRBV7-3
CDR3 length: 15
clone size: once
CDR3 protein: CASSLELAGRNEQFF
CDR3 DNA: TGTGCCAGCAGCTTGGAGCTAGCGGGACGCAATGAGCAGTTCTTC

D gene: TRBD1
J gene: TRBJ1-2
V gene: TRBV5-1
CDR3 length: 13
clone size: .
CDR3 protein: CASSLSDRDGYTF
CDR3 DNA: TGCGCCAGCAGCTTGTCCGACAGGGATGGCTACACCTTC

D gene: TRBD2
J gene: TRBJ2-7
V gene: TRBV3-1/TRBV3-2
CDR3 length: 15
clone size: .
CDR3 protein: CASSPGGGAGFEQYF
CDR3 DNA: TGTGCCAGCAGTCCCGGCGGGGGGGCGGGGTTCGAGCAGTACTTC

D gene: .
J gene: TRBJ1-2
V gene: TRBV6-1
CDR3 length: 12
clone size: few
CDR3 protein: CASSDAGYGYTF
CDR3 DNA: TGTGCCAGCAGTGACGCAGGGTATGGCTACACCTTC

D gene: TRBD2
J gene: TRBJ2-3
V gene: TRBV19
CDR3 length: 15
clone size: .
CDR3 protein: CASGLGLAATDTQYF
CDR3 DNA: TGTGCCAGCGGGCTGGGACTAGCGGCCACAGATACGCAGTATTTT

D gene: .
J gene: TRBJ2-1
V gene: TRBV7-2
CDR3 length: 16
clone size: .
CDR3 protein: CASSPLTGRFYNEQFF
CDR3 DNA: TGTGCCAGCAGCCCTCTAACAGGGCGGTTTTACAATGAGCAGTTCTTC

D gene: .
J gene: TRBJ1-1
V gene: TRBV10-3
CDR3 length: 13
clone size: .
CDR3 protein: CAISEVAGTEAFF
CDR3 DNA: TGTGCCATCAGTGAGGTAGCAGGGACTGAAGCTTTCTTT

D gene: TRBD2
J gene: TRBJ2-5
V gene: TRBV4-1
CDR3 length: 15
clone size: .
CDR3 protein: CASSQGGLAAETQYF
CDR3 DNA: TGCGCCAGCAGCCAAGGGGGACTAGCGGCAGAGACCCAGTACTTC

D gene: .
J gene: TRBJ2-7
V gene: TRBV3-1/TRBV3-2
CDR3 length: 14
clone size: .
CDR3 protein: CASRRAVSSYEQYF
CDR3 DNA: TGTGCCAGCAGGAGGGCCGTCAGCTCCTACGAGCAGTACTTC

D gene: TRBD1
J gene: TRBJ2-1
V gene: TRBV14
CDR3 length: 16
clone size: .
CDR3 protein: CASSPSRDRGGSEQFF
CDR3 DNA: TGTGCCAGCAGCCCCTCTCGGGACAGGGGAGGCAGTGAGCAGTTCTTC

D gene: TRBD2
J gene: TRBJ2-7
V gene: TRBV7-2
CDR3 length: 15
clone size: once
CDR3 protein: CASSRPGLAEFEQYF
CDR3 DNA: TGTGCCAGCAGCCGCCCGGGACTAGCGGAATTCGAGCAGTACTTC

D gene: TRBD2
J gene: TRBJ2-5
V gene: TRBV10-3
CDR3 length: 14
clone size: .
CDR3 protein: CAISGGGLGETQYF
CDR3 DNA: TGTGCCATCAGTGGCGGGGGGCTCGGGGAGACCCAGTACTTC

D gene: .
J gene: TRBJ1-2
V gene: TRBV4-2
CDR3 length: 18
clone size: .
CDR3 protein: CASSQVGQGITSNYGYTF
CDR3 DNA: TGTGCCAGCAGCCAAGTCGGGCAGGGGATTACCTCTAACTATGGCTACACCTTC

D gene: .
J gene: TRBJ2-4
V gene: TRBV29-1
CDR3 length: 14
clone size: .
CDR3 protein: CSVERPGASNIQYF
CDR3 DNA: TGCAGCGTTGAACGTCCAGGGGCGTCGAACATTCAGTACTTC

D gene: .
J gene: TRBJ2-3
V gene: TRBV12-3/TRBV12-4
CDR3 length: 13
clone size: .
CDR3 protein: CASSLSGTDTQYF
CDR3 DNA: TGTGCCAGCAGTTTAAGCGGTACAGATACGCAGTATTTT

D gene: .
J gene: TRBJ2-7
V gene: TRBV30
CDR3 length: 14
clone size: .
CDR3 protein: CAWSVTGYPYEQYF
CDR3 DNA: TGTGCCTGGAGTGTTACAGGGTACCCCTACGAGCAGTACTTC

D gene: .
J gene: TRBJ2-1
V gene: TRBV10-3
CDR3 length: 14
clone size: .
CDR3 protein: CAISLTNGPNEQFF
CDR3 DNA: TGTGCCATCAGTCTGACTAACGGTCCAAATGAGCAGTTCTTC

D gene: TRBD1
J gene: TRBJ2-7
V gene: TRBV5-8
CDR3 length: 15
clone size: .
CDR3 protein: CASSIPGTGFYEQYF
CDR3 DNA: TGTGCCAGCAGCATCCCCGGGACAGGGTTTTACGAGCAGTACTTC

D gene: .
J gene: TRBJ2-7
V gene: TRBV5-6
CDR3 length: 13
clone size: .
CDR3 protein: CASSFSGTGEQYF
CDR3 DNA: TGTGCCAGCAGCTTTAGCGGAACCGGCGAGCAGTACTTC

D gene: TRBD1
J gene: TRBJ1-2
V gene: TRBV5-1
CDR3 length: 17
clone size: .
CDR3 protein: CASSLWSGGGANYGYTF
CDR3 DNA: TGCGCCAGCAGCCTTTGGAGCGGAGGGGGCGCGAATTATGGCTACACCTTC

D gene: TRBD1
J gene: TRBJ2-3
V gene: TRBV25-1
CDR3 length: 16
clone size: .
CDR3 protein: CASSEWGRGQTDTQYF
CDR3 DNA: TGTGCCAGCAGTGAATGGGGCAGGGGGCAGACAGATACGCAGTATTTT

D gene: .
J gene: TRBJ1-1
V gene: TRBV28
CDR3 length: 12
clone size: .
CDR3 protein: CASSLGRAEAFF
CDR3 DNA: TGTGCCAGCAGTTTGGGCAGGGCTGAAGCTTTCTTT

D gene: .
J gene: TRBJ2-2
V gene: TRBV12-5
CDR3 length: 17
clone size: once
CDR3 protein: CASGLVVGHPNTGELFF
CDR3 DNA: TGTGCTAGTGGTTTGGTTGTGGGACACCCGAACACCGGGGAGCTGTTTTTT

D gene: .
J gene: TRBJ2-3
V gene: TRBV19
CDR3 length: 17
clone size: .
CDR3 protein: CASSIDLAGFSTDTQYF
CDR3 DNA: TGTGCCAGTAGTATAGATCTTGCGGGGTTTAGCACAGATACGCAGTATTTT

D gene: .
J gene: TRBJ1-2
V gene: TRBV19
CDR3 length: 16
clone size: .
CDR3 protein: CASSIGRQVDNYGYTF
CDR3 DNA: TGTGCCAGTAGTATAGGCCGACAGGTTGACAACTATGGCTACACCTTC

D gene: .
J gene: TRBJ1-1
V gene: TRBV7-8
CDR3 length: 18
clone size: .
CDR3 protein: CASSSRQRGSILNTEAFF
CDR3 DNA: TGTGCCAGCAGCTCCCGACAGAGGGGGTCCATTTTGAACACTGAAGCTTTCTTT

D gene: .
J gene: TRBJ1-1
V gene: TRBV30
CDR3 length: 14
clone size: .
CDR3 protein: CAWSVGHPNTEAFF
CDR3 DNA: TGTGCCTGGAGTGTAGGACACCCGAACACTGAAGCTTTCTTT

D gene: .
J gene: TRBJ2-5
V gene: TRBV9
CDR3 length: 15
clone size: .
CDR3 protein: CASSVRPGPEETQYF
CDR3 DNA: TGTGCCAGCAGCGTCCGCCCTGGCCCGGAGGAGACCCAGTACTTC

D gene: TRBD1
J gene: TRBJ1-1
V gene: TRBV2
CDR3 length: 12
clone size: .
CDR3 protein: CASRNRGPEGFF
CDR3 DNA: TGTGCCAGCAGGAACAGGGGACCTGAAGGTTTCTTT

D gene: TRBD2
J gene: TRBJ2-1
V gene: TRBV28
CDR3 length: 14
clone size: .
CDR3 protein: CASSGRAKRWEQFF
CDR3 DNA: TGTGCCAGCAGCGGGAGGGCCAAGCGTTGGGAGCAGTTCTTC

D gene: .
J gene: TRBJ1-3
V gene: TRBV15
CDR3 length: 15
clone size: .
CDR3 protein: CATSSGGRTGNTIYF
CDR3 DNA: TGTGCCACCAGCTCCGGAGGTAGGACTGGAAACACCATATATTTT

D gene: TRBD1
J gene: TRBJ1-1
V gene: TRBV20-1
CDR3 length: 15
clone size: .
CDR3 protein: CSASGTVISNTEAFF
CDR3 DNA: TGCAGTGCTAGTGGGACAGTAATATCGAACACTGAAGCTTTCTTT

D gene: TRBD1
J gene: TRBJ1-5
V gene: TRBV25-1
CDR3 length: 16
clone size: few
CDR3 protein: CASSGAGTGGTQPQHF
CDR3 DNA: TGTGCCAGCAGTGGGGCCGGGACAGGGGGCACTCAGCCCCAGCATTTT

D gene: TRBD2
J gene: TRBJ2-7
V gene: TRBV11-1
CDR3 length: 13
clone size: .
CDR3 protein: CASSSGLALEQYF
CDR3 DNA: TGTGCCAGCAGCTCGGGACTAGCGCTGGAGCAGTACTTC

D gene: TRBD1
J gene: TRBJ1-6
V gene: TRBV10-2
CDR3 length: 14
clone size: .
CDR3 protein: CASSGDRDNSPLHF
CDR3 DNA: TGCGCCAGCAGTGGGGACAGGGATAATTCACCCCTCCACTTT

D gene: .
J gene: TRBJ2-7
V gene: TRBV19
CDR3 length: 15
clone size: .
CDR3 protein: CASSIRLGGGYEQYF
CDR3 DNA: TGTGCCAGTAGTATACGCCTAGGGGGTGGGTACGAGCAGTACTTC

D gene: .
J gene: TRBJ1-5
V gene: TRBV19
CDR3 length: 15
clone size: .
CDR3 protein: CASSMPGDSNQPQHF
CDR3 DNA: TGTGCCAGTAGTATGCCGGGAGATAGCAATCAGCCCCAGCATTTT

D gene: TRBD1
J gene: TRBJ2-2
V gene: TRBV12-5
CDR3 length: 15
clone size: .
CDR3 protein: CASGRYRGQTGELFF
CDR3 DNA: TGTGCTAGTGGTCGTTACAGGGGGCAAACCGGGGAGCTGTTTTTT

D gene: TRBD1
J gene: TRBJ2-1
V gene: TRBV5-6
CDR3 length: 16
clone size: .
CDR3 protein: CASSLFGQENYNEQFF
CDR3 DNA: TGTGCCAGCAGCTTGTTTGGACAGGAGAATTACAATGAGCAGTTCTTC

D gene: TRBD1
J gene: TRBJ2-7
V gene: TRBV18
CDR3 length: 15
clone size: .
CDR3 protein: CASSPMDRGSYEQYF
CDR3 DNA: TGTGCCAGCTCACCCATGGACAGGGGTTCCTACGAGCAGTACTTC

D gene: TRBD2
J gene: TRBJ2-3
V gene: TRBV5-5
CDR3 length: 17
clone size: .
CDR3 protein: CASSPGLAGAWTDTQYF
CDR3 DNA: TGTGCCAGCAGCCCAGGACTAGCGGGAGCTTGGACAGATACGCAGTATTTT

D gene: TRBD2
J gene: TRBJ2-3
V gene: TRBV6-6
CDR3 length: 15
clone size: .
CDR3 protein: CASSTLAGGIDTQYF
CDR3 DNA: TGTGCCAGCAGCACGCTAGCGGGGGGTATAGATACGCAGTATTTT

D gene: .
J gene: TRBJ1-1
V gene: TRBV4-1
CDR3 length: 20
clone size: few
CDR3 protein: CASSQEKFGGHAGDGTEAFF
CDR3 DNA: TGCGCCAGCAGCCAAGAGAAATTTGGGGGACACGCAGGGGATGGAACTGAAGCTTTCTTT

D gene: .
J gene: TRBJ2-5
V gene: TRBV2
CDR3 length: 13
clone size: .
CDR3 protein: CASSEHRQETQYF
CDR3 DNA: TGTGCCAGCAGTGAACACAGGCAAGAGACCCAGTACTTC